This T cell receptor (beta chain) was found in a study of naive and memory T cell subsets. CD8 T cells were positively selected from what remained after CD4 positive selection. Germline V CDR1 and CDR2: LNHNV, YYDKDF (reference sequence). V shed 2 bases and J shed 8 bases, with 10 bases lying between them. This CDR3 has 13 amino acids. The beta constant-region primer was an equimolar mix of two oligonucleotides covering TRBC1 and TRBC2. Via MiXCR, TCRdb re-called the UMI-ligation and nested PCR reads, giving one row per CDR3 protein. Among 70,000 to 95,000 distinct CDR3 sequences listed, over 7% were seen once.

This chain joins TRBV15 and TRBJ2-4; D perhaps matches TRBD1 (6 bases). This TCR came from a human donor in good health. Sequenced: central memory CD4+ T cells from blood. The CDR3 loop is CATSRPGADIQYF. CDR3 nucleotide sequence: TGTGCCACCAGCAGACCAGGGGCGGACATTCAGTACTTC.